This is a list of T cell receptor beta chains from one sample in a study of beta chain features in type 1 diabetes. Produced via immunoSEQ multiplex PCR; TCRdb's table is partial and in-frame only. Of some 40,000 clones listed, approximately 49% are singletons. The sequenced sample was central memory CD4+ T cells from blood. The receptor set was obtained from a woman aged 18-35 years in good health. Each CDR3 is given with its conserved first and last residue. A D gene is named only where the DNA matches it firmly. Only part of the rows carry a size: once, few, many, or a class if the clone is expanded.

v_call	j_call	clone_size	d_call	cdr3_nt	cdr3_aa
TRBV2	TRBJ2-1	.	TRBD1	TGTGCCAGCAGGAAGACCGGGACAGGGGCCTACAATGAGCAGTTCTTC	CASRKTGTGAYNEQFF
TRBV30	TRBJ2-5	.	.	TGTGCCCTGGGACTTGCCGGGGAGACCCAGTACTTC	CALGLAGETQYF
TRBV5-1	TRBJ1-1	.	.	TGCGCCAGCAGCTTCCCCGGGACAGAAGCTTTCTTT	CASSFPGTEAFF
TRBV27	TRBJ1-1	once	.	TGTGCCAGCAGTTTATCGATACAGCACAACACTGAAGCTTTCTTT	CASSLSIQHNTEAFF
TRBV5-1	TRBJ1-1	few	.	TGCGCCAGCAGCTTGGCGGACACTGAAGCTTTCTTT	CASSLADTEAFF
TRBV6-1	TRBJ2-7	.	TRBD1	TGTGCCAGCAGTGTCAGACAGGGAGTAGACGAGCAGTACTTC	CASSVRQGVDEQYF
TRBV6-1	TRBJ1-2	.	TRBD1	TGTGCCAGCAGTGACGCCGGGACAGTTAACTATGGCTACACCTTC	CASSDAGTVNYGYTF
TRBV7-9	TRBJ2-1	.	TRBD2	TGTGCCAGCAGCCCCATAGTTCTAGCGGGAGGCTACAATGAGCAGTTCTTC	CASSPIVLAGGYNEQFF
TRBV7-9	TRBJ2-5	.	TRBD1	TGTGCCAGCAGCTTTACAGGGGGCTTAGGAGAGACCCAGTACTTC	CASSFTGGLGETQYF
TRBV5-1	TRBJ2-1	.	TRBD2	TGCGCCAGCAGCATGAATAGCGGGGGGGCTGGTGAGCAGTTCTTC	CASSMNSGGAGEQFF
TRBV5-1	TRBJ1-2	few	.	TGCGCCAGCAGCTTGAACAGGGCCATTGAAGACTATGGCTACACCTTC	CASSLNRAIEDYGYTF
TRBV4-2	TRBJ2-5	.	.	TGTGCCAGCAGCCAAGAGACCCGAGCGGTGATTCAAGAGACCCAGTACTTC	CASSQETRAVIQETQYF
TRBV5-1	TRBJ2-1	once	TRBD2	TGCGCCAGCAGCTTGGTTACTAGCGGGAAGTACAATGAGCAGTTCTTC	CASSLVTSGKYNEQFF
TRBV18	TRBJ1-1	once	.	TGTGCCAGCTCACCACTCGGACTTCTGTTACTGAACACTGAAGCTTTCTTT	CASSPLGLLLLNTEAFF
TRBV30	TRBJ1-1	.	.	TGTGCCTGGAGTGTATTCGGAGTGAACACTGAAGCTTTCTTT	CAWSVFGVNTEAFF